One T cell receptor beta chain is described in this entry. Its specificity is unknown. The data originate from a study of human T cells and chemical hapten exposure. On the study more broadly: Skin of the upper inner arm, roughly 2 cm by roughly 2 cm, received 2% DPC for sensitization.

There are 15 residues in the CDR3. J was trimmed by 7 bases and V by 3 bases; bases with no gene match: 10. Germline V lookup: CDR1 KGHSH, CDR2 LQKENI. Time point indicated: patch test 2, 6 weeks after DPC sensitization. The treatment was: therapeutic diphenylcyclopropenone sensitization with weekly scalp DPC. Study results and caveats: Since the donors had alopecia, their immune response may not be the same as that of healthy people.

MiXCR, applied by TCRdb to the RACE reads, yields one record per CDR3 protein. The table includes about 84,000 distinct CDR3 sequences, approximately 10% detected once. The clonotype originates from a woman aged 30 to 39 with alopecia areata. Some clones in this sample may be carry-over from other donors' samples. The chain uses TRBV18 and TRBJ1-1; 8 bases are shared with TRBD1. This material consisted of whole blood, taken in connection with sensitization to the hapten diphenylcyclopropenone (DPC). CDR3 residues: CASSPPGQDPFEAFF. The CDR3 coding sequence is TGTGCCAGCTCACCCCCGGGACAGGACCCTTTTGAAGCTTTCTTT.